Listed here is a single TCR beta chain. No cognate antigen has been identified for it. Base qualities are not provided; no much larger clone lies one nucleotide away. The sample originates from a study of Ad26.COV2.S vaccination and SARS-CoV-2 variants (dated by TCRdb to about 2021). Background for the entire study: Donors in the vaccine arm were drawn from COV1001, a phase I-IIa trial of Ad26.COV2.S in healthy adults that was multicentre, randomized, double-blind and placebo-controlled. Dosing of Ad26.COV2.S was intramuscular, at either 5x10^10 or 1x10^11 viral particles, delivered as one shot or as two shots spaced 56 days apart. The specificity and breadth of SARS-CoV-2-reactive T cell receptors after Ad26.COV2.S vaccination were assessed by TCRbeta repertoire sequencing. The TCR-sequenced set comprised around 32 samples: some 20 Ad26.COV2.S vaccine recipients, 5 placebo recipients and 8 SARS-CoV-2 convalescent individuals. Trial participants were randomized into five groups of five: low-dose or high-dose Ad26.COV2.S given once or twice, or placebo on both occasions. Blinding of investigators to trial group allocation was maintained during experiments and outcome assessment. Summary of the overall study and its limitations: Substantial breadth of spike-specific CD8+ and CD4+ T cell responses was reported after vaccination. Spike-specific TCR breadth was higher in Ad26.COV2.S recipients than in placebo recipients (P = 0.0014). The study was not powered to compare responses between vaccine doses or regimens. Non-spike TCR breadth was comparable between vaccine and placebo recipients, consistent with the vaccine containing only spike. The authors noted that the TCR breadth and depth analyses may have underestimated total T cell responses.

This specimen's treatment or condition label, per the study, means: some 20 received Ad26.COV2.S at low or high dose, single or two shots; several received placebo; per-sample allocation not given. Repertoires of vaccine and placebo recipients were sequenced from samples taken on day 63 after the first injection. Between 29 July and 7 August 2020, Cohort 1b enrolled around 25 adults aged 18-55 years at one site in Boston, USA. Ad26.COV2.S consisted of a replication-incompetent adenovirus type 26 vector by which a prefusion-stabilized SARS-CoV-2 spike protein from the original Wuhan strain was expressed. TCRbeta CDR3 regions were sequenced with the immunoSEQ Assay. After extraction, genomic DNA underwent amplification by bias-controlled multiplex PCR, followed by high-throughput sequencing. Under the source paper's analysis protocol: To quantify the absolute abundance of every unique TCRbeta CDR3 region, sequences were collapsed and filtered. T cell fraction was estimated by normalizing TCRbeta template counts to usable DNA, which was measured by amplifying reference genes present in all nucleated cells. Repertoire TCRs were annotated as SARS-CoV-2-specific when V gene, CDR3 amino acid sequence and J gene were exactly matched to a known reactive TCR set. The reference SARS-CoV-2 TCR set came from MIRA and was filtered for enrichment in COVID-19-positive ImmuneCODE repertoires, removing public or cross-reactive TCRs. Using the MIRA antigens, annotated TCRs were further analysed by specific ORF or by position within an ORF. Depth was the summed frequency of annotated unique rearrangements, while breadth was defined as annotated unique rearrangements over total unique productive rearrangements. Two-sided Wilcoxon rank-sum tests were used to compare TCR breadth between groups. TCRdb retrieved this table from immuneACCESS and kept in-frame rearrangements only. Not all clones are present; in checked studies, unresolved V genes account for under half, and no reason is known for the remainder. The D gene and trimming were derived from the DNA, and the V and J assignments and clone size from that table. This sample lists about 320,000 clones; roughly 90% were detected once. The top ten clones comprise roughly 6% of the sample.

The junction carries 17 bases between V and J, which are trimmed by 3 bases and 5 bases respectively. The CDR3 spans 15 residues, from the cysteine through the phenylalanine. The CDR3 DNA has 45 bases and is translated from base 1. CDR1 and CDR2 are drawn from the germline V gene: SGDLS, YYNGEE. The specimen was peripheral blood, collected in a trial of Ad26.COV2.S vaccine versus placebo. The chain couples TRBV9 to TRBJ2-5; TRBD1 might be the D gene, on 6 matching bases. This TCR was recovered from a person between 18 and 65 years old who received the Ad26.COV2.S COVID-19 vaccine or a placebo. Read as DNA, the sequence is TGTGCCAGCAGCGGTCACAGGGCCGGAGTGGAGACCCAGTACTTC. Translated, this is CASSGHRAGVETQYF.